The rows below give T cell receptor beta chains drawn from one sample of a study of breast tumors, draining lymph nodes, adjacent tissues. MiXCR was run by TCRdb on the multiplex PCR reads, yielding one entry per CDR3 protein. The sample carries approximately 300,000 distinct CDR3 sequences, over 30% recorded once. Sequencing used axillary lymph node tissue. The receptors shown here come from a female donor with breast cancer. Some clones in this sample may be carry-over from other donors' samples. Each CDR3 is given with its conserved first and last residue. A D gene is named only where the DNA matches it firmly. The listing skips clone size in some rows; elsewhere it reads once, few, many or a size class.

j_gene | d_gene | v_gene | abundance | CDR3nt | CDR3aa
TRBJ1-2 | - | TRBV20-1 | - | TGCAGTGCGGGTGCGGGAGGGTGGGGTGGCTACACCTTC | CSAGAGGWGGYTF
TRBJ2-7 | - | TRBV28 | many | TGTGCCAGCAGCGTCGCGGGGCGGGAGCAGTACTTC | CASSVAGREQYF
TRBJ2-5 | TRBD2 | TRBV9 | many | TGTGCCAGCAGCGTAGGGACTAGCGGGAGAGAGACCCAGTACTTC | CASSVGTSGRETQYF
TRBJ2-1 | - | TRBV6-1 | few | TGTGCCAGCAGTGAATATGGGGGCTCGTACAATGAGCAGTTCTTC | CASSEYGGSYNEQFF
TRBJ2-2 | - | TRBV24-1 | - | TGTGCCACCAGTGAAAATCACCCGGGACAGCTGTTTTTT | CATSENHPGQLFF
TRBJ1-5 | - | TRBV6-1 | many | TGTGCCAGCAGTGAAGGCTTTAGGAGCAATCAGCCCCAGCATTTT | CASSEGFRSNQPQHF
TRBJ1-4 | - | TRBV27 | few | TGTGCCAGCAGTTTCTCAGAGAATGAAAAACTGTTTTTT | CASSFSENEKLFF
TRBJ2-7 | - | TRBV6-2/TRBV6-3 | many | TGTGCCAGCACGCTCCGACAAGGCTACGAGCAGTACTTC | CASTLRQGYEQYF
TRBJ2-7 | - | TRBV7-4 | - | TGTGCCAGCAGTGGGACACTTACCTACGAGCAGTACTTC | CASSGTLTYEQYF
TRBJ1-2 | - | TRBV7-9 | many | TGTGCCAGCAGCCTAAAGACTGGCTACACCTTC | CASSLKTGYTF
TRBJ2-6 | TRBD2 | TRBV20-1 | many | TGCAGTGCCCTCCGACTAGCGGCCGGGGCCAACGTCCTGACTTTC | CSALRLAAGANVLTF
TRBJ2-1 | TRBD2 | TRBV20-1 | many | TGCAGTGCTAGAGATATGAGGGAGGGGTTGTACAATGAGCAGTTCTTC | CSARDMREGLYNEQFF
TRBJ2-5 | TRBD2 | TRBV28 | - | TGTGCCAGCAGTTTAACTGGCGGGAGGGAGGCCCAGTACTTC | CASSLTGGREAQYF
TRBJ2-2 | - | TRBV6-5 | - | TGTGCCAGCAGTTACTCGAAACCTAGCTGGTACACCGGGGAGCTGTTTTTT | CASSYSKPSWYTGELFF
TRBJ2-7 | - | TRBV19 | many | TGTGCCAGAGCCGGACTTGCGTTCGAGCAGTACTTC | CARAGLAFEQYF
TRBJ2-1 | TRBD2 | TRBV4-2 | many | TGTGCCAGCAGCCAAGACCCCGGGACTAGCGCCTACAATGAGCAGTTCTTC | CASSQDPGTSAYNEQFF
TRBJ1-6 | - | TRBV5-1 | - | TGCGCCAGCAGCTTGCCGGGACCAGGGAATTCACCCCTCCACTTT | CASSLPGPGNSPLHF
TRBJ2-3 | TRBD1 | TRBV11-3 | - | TGTGCCAGCAGTCAGGGGGCAGGGGGGTTGGCAGATACGCAGTATTTT | CASSQGAGGLADTQYF
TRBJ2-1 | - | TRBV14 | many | TGTGCCAGCAGCGCTACCGGGACACAGCACTACAATGAGCAGTTCTTC | CASSATGTQHYNEQFF
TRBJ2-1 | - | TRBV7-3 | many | TGTGCCAGCAGCTTAGGGAGGTCGTGGAGGGACGAGCAGTTCTTC | CASSLGRSWRDEQFF
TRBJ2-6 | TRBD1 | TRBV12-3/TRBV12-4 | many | TGTGCCAGCAGGATATCCTCAGGGGGAGCCCTCTCTGGGGCCAACGTCCTGACTTTC | CASRISSGGALSGANVLTF
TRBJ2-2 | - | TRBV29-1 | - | TGCAGCGTTGAGGGCTTGACCGGGGAGCTGTTTTTT | CSVEGLTGELFF
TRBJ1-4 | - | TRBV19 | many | TGTGCCAGTAGTATAGAAGGCGGGAGGGACCTTCTTACAGCTAATGAAAAACTGTTTTTT | CASSIEGGRDLLTANEKLFF
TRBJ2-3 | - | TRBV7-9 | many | TGTGCCAGCACACAGAGAACAGGCGAAGGGGACTCGCGATTGAACAAAAGGGGGGATACGCAGTATTTT | CASTQRTGEGDSRLNKRGDTQYF
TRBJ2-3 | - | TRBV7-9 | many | TGTGCCAGCGAGGATGAAGATACGCAGTATTTT | CASEDEDTQYF